This T cell receptor beta chain was captured in a study of blood T cells in healthy people across ages. With a J-beta primer mix and a sample-barcoded 5' primer, a second PCR ran about 6 to 11 cycles. TCRdb passed the 5' RACE reads through MiXCR, listing each CDR3 protein once. The sample holds about 1.4 million distinct CDR3 sequences, around 59% seen once. Concerning this clonotype itself: A much larger clone differs by one base, so this may be a read error.

V was trimmed by 3 bases and J by 0 bases, leaving 6 bases between them. CDR1 is SGHNT and CDR2 is YYREEE in the germline V gene (reference sequence). The CDR3 runs 13 residues. This chain uses TRBV5-4 with TRBJ1-2; possible D gene TRBD1, 5 bases. Material for sequencing was blood. The sequence was collected from a man aged 18-30 years in good health. The CDR3 is CASSWDANYGYTF. In nucleotides, the CDR3 is TGTGCCAGCAGCTGGGACGCTAACTATGGCTACACCTTC.